The 16 T cell receptor beta chains presented below share a single source sample, sequenced in a study of prognosis after radiotherapy for stage I lung cancer. Genomic DNA served as the source from which two-round multiplex PCR generated TCR beta CDR3 amplicons. Every TRBV and TRBJ gene had its own specific primer in first-round PCR. TCRdb itself ran the multiplex PCR reads through MiXCR, one entry per CDR3 protein. The sample carries more than 12,000 distinct CDR3 sequences, 35% to 40% recorded once. This material consisted of PBMCs, taken before or after stereotactic body radiation therapy (not recorded which). The receptor source for this set is a donor of 50 years or more with non-small cell lung cancer.

This clonotype was observed many times. V gene TRBV7-3 combines with J gene TRBJ2-7; 13 nucleotides line up with TRBD2. The CDR3 is 17 residues long. V was clipped by 5 bases and J by 6 bases; unmatched bases: 13. From germline, CDR1 is SGHTA and CDR2 FQGTGA. Here the CDR3 DNA reads TGTGCCAGCAGCAACCCAGGGGGGGGACTAGCGGGACCCGAGCAGTACTTC. Protein sequence: CASSNPGGGLAGPEQYF.

This clonotype was observed at least ten times. V usage is TRBV28 and J usage is TRBJ2-7; the match to TRBD1 covers 10 bases. The CDR3 runs to 17 residues. Per the germline V gene, CDR1 is MDHEN and CDR2 is SYDVKM. V was pared by 4 bases and J by 5 bases, with 14 bases of the junction left unmatched. This chain's CDR3 is CASSSYLDRGTADEQYF. CDR3 bases: TGTGCCAGCAGTTCATACCTGGACAGGGGGACGGCCGACGAGCAGTACTTC. The entire variable domain, with the rest obtained from reference TRBV28 and TRBJ2-7, is as follows: DVKVTQSSRYLVKRTGEKVFLECVQDMDHENMFWYRQDPGLGLRLIYFSYDVKMKEKGDIPEGYSVSREKKERFSLILESASTNQTSMYLCASSSYLDRGTADEQYFGPGTRLTVT.

On this clonotype itself: One base separates it from a far larger clone, so it is likely a read error. This chain connects TRBV6-5 to TRBJ2-1; maybe TRBD1 (5 bases). V lost 3 bases and J lost 1, with 16 bases in between. The CDR3 runs 17 residues. In germline, CDR1 is MNHEY, CDR2 SVGAGI. The CDR3 region is CASSYWGWAASYNEQFF. DNA for the CDR3: TGTGCCAGCAGTTATTGGGGCTGGGCGGCGTCCTACAATGAGCAGTTCTTC.

The table lists this clonotype with many counts. The V gene is TRBV5-1, the J gene TRBJ1-1; D may be TRBD1 (5 bases). The CDR3 loop spans 13 amino acids. From germline, CDR1 is SGHRS and CDR2 YFSETQ. Trimming cost V 5 bases and J 8 bases, with 16 bases left between them. CDR3 residues: CASRTPGRPEAFF. The CDR3 DNA follows: TGCGCCAGCAGAACTCCGGGACGTCCAGAAGCTTTCTTT.

This chain joins TRBV24-1 and TRBJ2-1; TRBD2 matches 14 bases. This CDR3 comprises 17 residues. CDR1 KGHDR and CDR2 SFDVKD come from the germline V gene. The trim removed 4 bases at V and 7 bases at J, leaving 8 bases unmatched. This CDR3 is CATSEETSGRAVNEQFF. The CDR3 DNA follows: TGTGCCACCAGTGAAGAGACTAGCGGGAGGGCCGTAAATGAGCAGTTCTTC.

Remarks on this clonotype: A junction boundary mismatches the germline segment, possibly from a read error. The genes are TRBV6-1 and TRBJ1-2, with TRBD1 as a possible D gene (5 bases). The CDR3 is 16 residues long. In germline, CDR1 is MNHNS, CDR2 SASEGT. CDR3: CASSGPTGVANYGYAF. In nucleotides, the CDR3 is TGTGCCAGCAGTGGGCCCACAGGAGTAGCTAACTATGGCTACGCCTTC.

J is TRBJ1-2 and V is TRBV6-1; 9 bases align to TRBD1. Germline values: CDR1 MNHNS, CDR2 SASEGT. Trimming removed 2 bases from V and 8 bases from J; junction bases left unmatched: 9. The CDR3 sequence is 15 residues long. The CDR3 sequence: CASSELYRDRAGYTF. CDR3 DNA sequence: TGTGCCAGCAGTGAACTATACCGGGACAGGGCCGGCTACACCTTC.

This clonotype was seen a single time. V gene TRBV28 combines with J gene TRBJ2-7, with TRBD1 matching 7 bases. Germline V lookup: CDR1 MDHEN, CDR2 SYDVKM. The CDR3 extends over 13 amino acids. The J segment lost 10 bases and the V segment lost 11 bases, leaving 17 bases of the junction unmatched. CDR3: CASRSGTVGSQYF. The CDR3 DNA follows: TGTGCCTCTCGTTCCGGGACAGTGGGTTCTCAGTACTTC.

By sample fraction, this clonotype is medium-sized. The V call is TRBV5-1, the J call TRBJ2-3; 8 nucleotides agree with TRBD1. In germline, CDR1 is SGHRS, CDR2 YFSETQ. This CDR3 has 14 residues. The trim removed 2 bases at V and 3 bases at J, leaving 2 bases unmatched. DNA for the CDR3: TGCGCCAGCAGCTTTTACAGGGGGACAGATACGCAGTATTTT. Its protein is CASSFYRGTDTQYF.

This clonotype occurred once. A single base is all that separates this from a far larger clone, so a read error is likely. This chain joins TRBV6-2 or TRBV6-3 and TRBJ2-1; D gene ambiguous. Germline V gene lookup returns CDR1 MNHEY and CDR2 SVGEGT. V lost 5 bases and J 4 bases, leaving 15 bases between the germline ends. The CDR3 length is 15 residues. The CDR3 is CASSESALGYNEQFF. CDR3 in DNA: TGTGCCAGCAGTGAATCGGCCTTAGGTTACAATGAGCAGTTCTTC.

This clonotype was counted at least ten times. The chain uses TRBV6-5 and TRBJ1-3; D gene ambiguous. The CDR3 runs to 16 residues. Germline V lookup: CDR1 MNHEY, CDR2 SVGAGI. V dropped 0 bases and J dropped 0 bases, with 9 bases sitting between them. The CDR3 coding sequence is TGTGCCAGCAGTTACTCCCAGTCTCTCTCTGGAAACACCATATATTTT. Protein product: CASSYSQSLSGNTIYF.

The sample holds many counts of this clonotype. This chain links TRBV12-5 with TRBJ1-2, with 7 nucleotides matching TRBD1. V lost 6 bases to trimming and J lost 0 bases; unmatched junction nucleotides: 7. This CDR3 has 15 residues. CDR1 is LGHNT, CDR2 FRNRAP, per germline. The CDR3, as DNA: TGTGCTAGTGGCACAGGGGCCACCTCTAACTATGGCTACACCTTC. This encodes CASGTGATSNYGYTF.

Concerning this clonotype: One end of the junction fails to match germline, which may point to a read error. The chain uses TRBV28 and TRBJ1-2, with a tentative D call TRBD1 (5 bases). The germline gives CDR1 MDHEN, CDR2 SYDVKM. The CDR3 is made up of 14 amino acids. The CDR3 DNA reads TGTGCCAACAGTTCACCCGGGGGGTATAGTCGCTACACCTTC. Translation gives CANSSPGGYSRYTF.

This clonotype was seen ten or more times. This chain joins TRBV5-1 and TRBJ2-2, with 10 bases identical to TRBD1. The germline gives CDR1 SGHRS, CDR2 YFSETQ. Losses at the gene ends were 4 bases for V and 6 bases for J; bases not matched to a gene: 12. The CDR3 totals 17 residues. The CDR3: CASSPSSPGTGAGELFF. The CDR3 nucleotides read TGCGCCAGCAGCCCGTCATCCCCCGGGACAGGGGCCGGGGAGCTGTTTTTT.

Notes on this clonotype: Germline is not matched at one junction end, which may reflect a read error. The chain joins TRBV10-2 to TRBJ2-3, with D unresolved. The CDR3 loop spans 16 amino acids. Germline CDR1 WSHSY, CDR2 SAAADI. The CDR3 protein is CASSEWVVRGTDTQYF. In nucleotides, the CDR3 is TGCGCCAGCAGTGAGTGGGTAGTGCGTGGCACAGATACGCAATATTTT.

In this sample, this clonotype turned up many times. This CDR3 reads CASRPDRGSYEQYF. The DNA of the CDR3 is TGTGCCAGCAGACCTGACAGGGGGAGCTACGAGCAGTACTTC. The rearrangement links TRBV25-1 to TRBJ2-7; TRBD1 agrees at 9 bases. The junction had 6 bases not matched to a gene; V was cut back by 6 bases and J by 3 bases. The CDR3 spans 14 residues. Germline CDR1 reads MGHDK; CDR2 reads SYGVNS.